Listed below are T cell receptor beta chains from one sample, sequenced in a study of blood T cells in healthy people across ages. TCRdb independently ran MiXCR on the 5' RACE reads; one entry per CDR3 protein. The table records around 1.5 million distinct CDR3 sequences, 45% to 70% of them present only once. The sequencing sample was made of blood. Every receptor here comes from a man between 18 and 29 years old in good health. CDR3s include the opening cysteine and the closing phenylalanine or tryptophan. Each record gives: J gene, V gene, clone size, CDR3 protein. A clone size is listed for some rows: how often the clone was seen (once, few, many), or a class if it is expanded.

J gene: TRBJ2-1
V gene: TRBV10-3
clone size: few
CDR3 protein: CAISEPTTSGEQFF

J gene: TRBJ2-2
V gene: TRBV29-1
clone size: .
CDR3 protein: CSVVADANTGELFF

J gene: .
V gene: TRBV10-1
clone size: .
CDR3 protein: CASSESAGTGDEQYF

J gene: TRBJ2-4
V gene: TRBV29-1
clone size: .
CDR3 protein: CSVEVVVTYYNEQYF

J gene: TRBJ2-3
V gene: TRBV3-1
clone size: .
CDR3 protein: CASSHVRFSEQYF

J gene: TRBJ2-1
V gene: TRBV20-1
clone size: .
CDR3 protein: CSARRGSFSDEQFF

J gene: TRBJ1-4
V gene: TRBV10-3
clone size: .
CDR3 protein: CAISDPRSGGEKLFF

J gene: .
V gene: TRBV20-1
clone size: .
CDR3 protein: CSARAWTSRPYEQYF

J gene: TRBJ2-3
V gene: TRBV7-2
clone size: .
CDR3 protein: CASSLGQLTDTQYF

J gene: TRBJ2-3
V gene: TRBV20-1
clone size: few
CDR3 protein: CSAGAVDTQYF

J gene: TRBJ1-2
V gene: TRBV6-1
clone size: few
CDR3 protein: CASSPWGIQAVLGGYTF

J gene: .
V gene: TRBV9
clone size: once
CDR3 protein: CASSVGTSVQETQYF

J gene: TRBJ2-1
V gene: TRBV7-2
clone size: few
CDR3 protein: CASSTAGGAYNEQFF

J gene: .
V gene: TRBV27
clone size: .
CDR3 protein: CASSFSGLGFSYEQYF

J gene: TRBJ2-1
V gene: TRBV6-5
clone size: .
CDR3 protein: CASSYEGVAGGPSSYNEQFF

J gene: TRBJ2-6
V gene: TRBV4-1
clone size: .
CDR3 protein: CASSSTPGRLSGANVLTF

J gene: TRBJ2-5
V gene: TRBV27
clone size: .
CDR3 protein: CASSLIERGEETQYF

J gene: TRBJ2-7
V gene: TRBV4-1
clone size: .
CDR3 protein: CASSQERNSYEQYF

J gene: TRBJ1-2
V gene: TRBV6-5
clone size: few
CDR3 protein: CASSSPRTGSANYGYTF

J gene: TRBJ1-1
V gene: TRBV6-4
clone size: .
CDR3 protein: CASSVGAGDTEAFF

J gene: TRBJ1-2
V gene: TRBV10-3
clone size: .
CDR3 protein: CAISESRDTDYGYTF

J gene: TRBJ1-2
V gene: TRBV27
clone size: .
CDR3 protein: CASSVSAGNYGYTF

J gene: TRBJ1-2
V gene: TRBV10-3
clone size: .
CDR3 protein: CAIRTLQATPATNYGYTF

J gene: TRBJ2-1
V gene: TRBV20-1
clone size: .
CDR3 protein: CSARGATLRHNEQFF

J gene: TRBJ1-2
V gene: TRBV7-9
clone size: .
CDR3 protein: CASSLGGGVEYGYTF

J gene: TRBJ1-1
V gene: TRBV4-1
clone size: few
CDR3 protein: CASSQSGTGGTEAFF

J gene: TRBJ2-1
V gene: TRBV10-3
clone size: .
CDR3 protein: CAISGSGQGENEQFF

J gene: TRBJ2-1
V gene: TRBV15
clone size: .
CDR3 protein: CATREGQGSHEQFF

J gene: TRBJ1-5
V gene: TRBV27
clone size: .
CDR3 protein: CASSPEGALNQPQHF

J gene: TRBJ2-1
V gene: TRBV7-8
clone size: few
CDR3 protein: CASNRPEGGGGYSYNEQFF

J gene: TRBJ2-7
V gene: TRBV7-2
clone size: .
CDR3 protein: CAGSLWNSYEQYF

J gene: .
V gene: TRBV5-1
clone size: few
CDR3 protein: CASSLEETDEQYF

J gene: TRBJ1-4
V gene: TRBV7-8
clone size: once
CDR3 protein: CASSWDGYNEKLFF

J gene: TRBJ2-5
V gene: TRBV7-9
clone size: .
CDR3 protein: CASSLDTGETQYF

J gene: .
V gene: TRBV18
clone size: .
CDR3 protein: CASSPPGLAVYEQYF

J gene: TRBJ1-1
V gene: TRBV4-2
clone size: few
CDR3 protein: CASSEGGKTEAFF

J gene: TRBJ1-5
V gene: TRBV10-3
clone size: .
CDR3 protein: CAISEAGRNQPQHF

J gene: TRBJ1-1
V gene: TRBV6-6
clone size: .
CDR3 protein: CATEGAKAFF

J gene: .
V gene: TRBV7-8
clone size: .
CDR3 protein: CASRGQVTYEQYF

J gene: TRBJ2-5
V gene: TRBV3-1
clone size: .
CDR3 protein: CASSQQGTKETQYF

J gene: TRBJ1-6
V gene: TRBV4-3
clone size: .
CDR3 protein: CASSQDLGVFNSPLHF

J gene: TRBJ2-7
V gene: TRBV20-1
clone size: .
CDR3 protein: CSATTSGSTSYEQYF

J gene: TRBJ2-3
V gene: TRBV4-1
clone size: .
CDR3 protein: CASSPMTSGTDTQYF

J gene: TRBJ2-1
V gene: TRBV12-3/TRBV12-4
clone size: .
CDR3 protein: CASRHKIASSYNEQFF

J gene: TRBJ2-3
V gene: TRBV7-2
clone size: .
CDR3 protein: CASSLRGTRTDTQYF